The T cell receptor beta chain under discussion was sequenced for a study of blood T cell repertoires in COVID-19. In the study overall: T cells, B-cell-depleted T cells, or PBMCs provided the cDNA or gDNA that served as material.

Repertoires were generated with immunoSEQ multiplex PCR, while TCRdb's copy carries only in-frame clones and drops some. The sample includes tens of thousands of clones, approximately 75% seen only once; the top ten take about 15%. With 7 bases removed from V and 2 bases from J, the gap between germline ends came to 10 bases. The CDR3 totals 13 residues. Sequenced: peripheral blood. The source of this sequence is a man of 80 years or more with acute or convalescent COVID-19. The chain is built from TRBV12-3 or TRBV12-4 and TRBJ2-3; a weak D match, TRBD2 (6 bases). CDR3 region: CASTSVNTDTQYF. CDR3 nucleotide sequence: TGTGCCAGCACTAGCGTGAACACAGATACGCAGTATTTT.